What follows are 23 T cell receptor beta chains derived from one specimen sequenced in a study of T-cell reconstitution after alpha-beta-depleted transplantation in children. A library of TCRbeta sequences, prepared with unique molecular identifiers, was generated. A single record per CDR3 protein comes from TCRdb applying MiXCR to the PCR reads. The data hold about 870,000 distinct CDR3 sequences, with approximately 15% observed a single time. This sample comprised PBMCs, mostly from graft donor cells, obtained 360 days after TCRalphabeta/CD19-depleted stem cell transplant. Every receptor here comes from a male patient between 10 and 17 years old who had a stem cell transplant for acute lymphoblastic leukemia, so the T cells may come from the graft donor.

In its sample, this clonotype was seen many times. The chain is built from TRBV12-3 or TRBV12-4 and TRBJ2-2; 8 bases are a match to TRBD1. Unmatched junction bases numbered 3, after V lost 6 bases and J lost 3 bases. The CDR3 extends over 14 amino acids. The CDR3 sequence: CASSRGLDTGELFF. CDR3 DNA sequence: TGTGCCAGCAGCAGGGGGCTGGACACCGGGGAGCTGTTTTTT.

This clonotype was counted a few times. The V gene is TRBV4-2, the J gene TRBJ2-7, with TRBD2 matching over 11 bases. The junction had 7 bases not matched to a gene; V was cut back by 3 bases and J by 0 bases. Germline CDR1 is LGHNA and CDR2 is YNFKEQ. The CDR3 has 17 amino acids. The CDR3 here is CASSHPGTSGSSYEQYF. As DNA, the CDR3 is TGTGCCAGCAGCCATCCTGGGACTAGCGGCTCCTCCTACGAGCAGTACTTC.

The sample holds a few counts of this clonotype. This chain uses TRBV29-1 with TRBJ1-6; no reliable D call. Between the trimmed V and J ends, which lost 5 bases and 7 bases, there was a span of 9 bases. The CDR3 covers 12 residues. Germline V CDR1 and CDR2: SQVTM, ANQGSEA. In DNA, the CDR3 is TGCAGCGTTAGTGACAAGAATTCACCCCTCCACTTT. Residues: CSVSDKNSPLHF.

This clonotype has a count of ten or more. V usage is TRBV28 and J usage is TRBJ1-5; D not resolved. The CDR3 runs to 14 residues. V shed 2 bases and J shed 3 bases, with 8 bases lying between them. From germline, CDR1 is MDHEN and CDR2 SYDVKM. The chain's CDR3 is CASSLGQVNQPQHF. The DNA of the CDR3 is TGTGCCAGCAGTTTAGGGCAGGTCAATCAGCCCCAGCATTTT.

About this clonotype itself: A single base separates this from a much larger clone, so it may be a read error. Here the CDR3 omits its conserved ending phenylalanine or tryptophan, so a read error is the likely source. V gene TRBV12-3 or TRBV12-4 combines with J gene TRBJ2-1; TRBD2 matches 10 bases. Trimming removed 5 bases from V and 7 bases from J; junction bases left unmatched: 11. This CDR3 has 16 amino acids. As DNA, the CDR3 is TGTGCCAGCAGTCGCCGATGGGCTAGCGGGAGTAATGAGCAGTTCTCC. Amino acids: CASSRRWASGSNEQFS.

This clonotype was seen many times. This chain connects TRBV4-1 to TRBJ1-4; no definite D call. This CDR3 contains 14 residues. Per germline, CDR1 MGHRA and CDR2 YSYEKL. Trimming removed 1 base at V and 8 bases at J, with 11 bases between. CDR3 protein: CASSQVILVEKLFF. The CDR3 coding sequence is TGCGCCAGCAGCCAAGTTATCTTGGTGGAAAAACTGTTTTTT.

The chain combines TRBV29-1 with TRBJ2-5; D is perhaps TRBD1 (6 bases). The germline V and J ends were trimmed by 8 bases and 1 base, with 11 bases remaining between them. Germline V lookup: CDR1 SQVTM, CDR2 ANQGSEA. CDR3 length equals 12 residues. CDR3: CSFGQSQETQYF. In nucleotides, the CDR3 is TGCAGCTTTGGACAGTCCCAAGAGACCCAGTACTTC.

This chain joins TRBV25-1 and TRBJ2-7, with D unresolved. Trimming cost V 3 bases and J 2 bases, with 5 bases left between them. This CDR3 is 12 amino acids long. The germline CDR1 and CDR2 sequences are MGHDK and SYGVNS. The CDR3 sequence is CASSDKTYEQYF. The CDR3, as DNA: TGTGCCAGCAGTGATAAGACCTACGAGCAGTACTTC.

This clonotype was detected a few times. This chain connects TRBV6-2 or TRBV6-3 to TRBJ2-5, with 12 positions matching TRBD2. V was pared by 5 bases and J by 2 bases, with 6 bases of the junction left unmatched. This CDR3 region has 16 residues. Germline V gives CDR1 MNHEY, CDR2 SVGEGT. CDR3: CASSTRTSGNQETQYF. The DNA of the CDR3 is TGTGCCAGCAGTACCCGGACTAGCGGGAATCAAGAGACCCAGTACTTC.

This clonotype showed up just a few times. J is TRBJ2-1 and V is TRBV12-3 or TRBV12-4; D gene unclear. V dropped 1 base and J dropped 14 bases, with 12 bases sitting between them. The length of the CDR3 is 12 residues. CDR3 nucleotides: TGTGCCAGCAGTTTAGTAATGGCTTCAAAGTTCTTC. This gives the protein CASSLVMASKFF.

The gene calls are TRBV13 and TRBJ2-1; D is perhaps TRBD1 (5 bases). Deletions cut 1 base from V and 8 bases from J, with 15 bases between. The V gene's germline CDR1 is PRHDT and CDR2 FYEKMQ (reference sequence). The CDR3 totals 15 residues. For the CDR3, the DNA is TGTGCCAGCAGCTTAGAGGACAAGCCTACCGATGAGCAGTTCTTC. This codes for CASSLEDKPTDEQFF.

This clonotype is a singleton in its sample. The chain carries TRBV5-1 and TRBJ2-7, with 7 bases lining up with TRBD2. With V trimmed by 0 bases and J by 3 bases, 3 bases remained unmatched. The CDR3 covers 14 residues. Per the germline V gene, CDR1 is SGHRS and CDR2 is YFSETQ. Written as DNA, the CDR3 is TGCGCCAGCAGCTTGGTACTAGCGAACTACGAGCAGTACTTC. This translates into CASSLVLANYEQYF. Using reference TRBV5-1 and TRBJ2-7 for the parts outside the CDR3, the full variable domain is KAGVTQTPRYLIKTRGQQVTLSCSPISGHRSVSWYQQTPGQGLQFLFEYFSETQRNKGNFPGRFSGRQFSNSRSEMNVSTLELGDSALYLCASSLVLANYEQYFGPGTRLTVT.

There are many counts of this clonotype. The CDR3 region has the DNA TGCGCCAGCAGCATACCGATGGAGACCCAGTACTTC. Protein sequence: CASSIPMETQYF. This chain links TRBV5-1 with TRBJ2-5, with D hard to call. The ends were cut back, 4 bases at V and 5 bases at J, with 9 bases in the middle. The CDR3 totals 12 residues. Germline loops: CDR1 SGHRS, CDR2 YFSETQ.

The chain has TRBV5-1 and TRBJ2-1, with D perhaps matching TRBD2 (5 bases). The CDR3 runs to 15 residues. CDR1 is SGHRS and CDR2 is YFSETQ in the germline V gene. Trimming pared 0 bases from V and 6 bases from J, leaving 13 bases between. The CDR3 DNA sequence: TGCGCCAGCAGCTTGGTTTGGGAGATCCGCAATGAGCAGTTCTTC. Amino acids: CASSLVWEIRNEQFF.

Comment on this clonotype: An end of the junction differs from the germline gene, which may be a read error. The rearrangement joins TRBV5-1 to TRBJ1-1; TRBD1 aligns across 8 bases. The CDR3 spans 14 residues. The germline V gene encodes CDR1 SGHRS and CDR2 YFSETQ. The CDR3 reads CASSLGTGNTEAFF. For the CDR3, the DNA is TGTGCCAGCAGCCTCGGGACAGGTAACACTGAAGCTTTCTTT.

This clonotype was seen a few times. The V and J genes are TRBV5-1 and TRBJ2-1, with D possibly TRBD2 on 5 matching bases. CDR1 is SGHRS and CDR2 is YFSETQ in the germline V gene. With 4 bases removed from V and 8 bases from J, the gap between germline ends came to 16 bases. There are 14 residues in the CDR3. This CDR3 is CASSPVGVIHEQFF. The CDR3 DNA follows: TGCGCCAGCAGCCCGGTCGGGGTCATCCATGAGCAGTTCTTC. Using reference TRBV5-1 and TRBJ2-1 for the parts outside the CDR3, the full variable domain is KAGVTQTPRYLIKTRGQQVTLSCSPISGHRSVSWYQQTPGQGLQFLFEYFSETQRNKGNFPGRFSGRQFSNSRSEMNVSTLELGDSALYLCASSPVGVIHEQFFGPGTRLTVL.

V and J are TRBV18 and TRBJ2-1; TRBD1 matches 9 bases. In germline, CDR1 is KGHSH, CDR2 LQKENI. With 4 bases clipped from V and 3 bases from J, the junction kept 4 bases outside the gene matches. The CDR3 covers 15 residues. The CDR3 region is CASSRTGADYNEQFF. The CDR3 nucleotides read TGTGCCAGCTCACGGACAGGGGCCGACTACAATGAGCAGTTCTTC.

V and J are TRBV20-1 and TRBJ2-2; 8 bases agree with TRBD2. After removal of 3 bases from V and 5 bases from J, the junction contained 8 bases not matched to a gene. CDR1 and CDR2 (germline): DFQATT, SNEGSKA (reference sequence). This CDR3 is built from 15 residues. The CDR3 spells CSARSLAGLTGELFF. In nucleotides, the CDR3 is TGCAGTGCTAGGTCATTAGCGGGACTTACCGGGGAGCTGTTTTTT.

This clonotype was seen a handful of times. This chain connects TRBV27 to TRBJ2-7; 9 bases are shared with TRBD2. The germline V gene encodes CDR1 MNHEY and CDR2 SMNVEV (reference sequence). V trimming: 7 bases; J trimming: 3 bases; junction bases outside the gene matches: 10. The CDR3 sequence is 15 residues long. Here the CDR3 DNA reads TGTGCCAGCATACCGCGGCTAGCGGGGCTCTACGAGCAGTACTTC. Protein sequence: CASIPRLAGLYEQYF.

The CDR3 loop is CASSLYRQGANTEAFF. CDR3 sequence (DNA): TGTGCCAGCAGTTTATATAGGCAGGGCGCGAACACTGAAGCTTTCTTT. The V and J genes are TRBV12-3 or TRBV12-4 and TRBJ1-1; possible D gene TRBD1, 5 bases. CDR3 size: 16 residues. Trimming took 2 bases from V and 1 from J, leaving 14 bases between them.

This clonotype was seen only a few times. The chain carries TRBV29-1 and TRBJ2-3; 7 bases align to TRBD1. The CDR3 consists of 17 residues. Germline loops: CDR1 SQVTM, CDR2 ANQGSEA. Germline trimming cut 7 bases from V and 0 bases from J; bases unmatched to any gene: 16. CDR3 region: CSARDSRGASSTDTQYF. For the CDR3, the DNA is TGCAGCGCCCGGGACAGCAGGGGCGCTTCTAGCACAGATACGCAGTATTTT.

This clonotype was seen more than once but under ten times. The chain couples TRBV2 to TRBJ2-3; D might be TRBD1 (6 bases). Trimming left V 1 base short and J 0 bases short, with 8 bases between. The CDR3 is 15 residues long. Germline CDR1 reads SNHLY; CDR2 reads FYNNEI. DNA of the CDR3: TGTGCCAGCAGTGAAGACAGGGCGAGCACAGATACGCAGTATTTT. Translated: CASSEDRASTDTQYF.

This clonotype was seen a handful of times. The chain recombines TRBV4-1 with TRBJ2-7; TRBD2 matches at 7 bases. With V trimmed by 0 bases and J by 2 bases, 7 bases remained unmatched. The CDR3 runs to 16 residues. Germline V lookup: CDR1 MGHRA, CDR2 YSYEKL. DNA for the CDR3: TGCGCCAGCAGCCAAGATAACGGGAGGCTAACCTACGAGCAGTACTTC. It codes for CASSQDNGRLTYEQYF.